This entry concerns a single T cell receptor beta chain. The antigen it recognizes is unknown. Per-base qualities were not stored, and no clone one base away is much larger. This sample was taken from a study of cytomegalovirus exposure and HLA in healthy donors (dated 2017 in TCRdb). Turning to the overall study: An earlier analysis of under 600 of the donors reported approximately 290 Gb of sequence data and roughly 110 million unique TCR beta sequences from 150 million to 200 million T cells. A separate validation cohort of 100 to 150 different subjects was used in addition to the roughly 720-subject first cohort. All discovery cohort repertoires had been generated using a single sequencing platform. A later genetic analysis used genome-wide SNP genotypes for about 65% of the roughly 670 donors, treating that subset as a discovery cohort. Rather than drawing on any new phenotypic data, the later analysis identified candidate immune exposures from TCR beta sequences and the way those sequences occurred across donors. Donor age, sex, ethnicity and CMV serostatus were compiled together with the repertoire data. A later analysis re-analyzed previously published TCR beta repertoires from 666 donors and added high-resolution HLA genotyping to study TCR occurrence patterns. The study combined high-throughput TCR immunosequencing, statistical association of individual TCRs with disease status, and machine learning to predict cytomegalovirus infection status. Among roughly 400 genotyped donors of the cohort, an average of around 240,000 unique TCR beta nucleotide sequences was sequenced per donor, of which about 19% were non-productive. The study aimed to test whether cataloging public T cell receptors could reveal signatures of past pathogen exposure. Typing coverage differed by locus: A, B, C, DRB1 and DQB1 were typed in roughly 629-630 donors, DQA1 in 500 to 550, DPA1 in approximately 610, and DPB1 in 400 to 480. Four to six DR-DQ haplotypes were handled as single units for association and clustering, since linkage in the cohort was strong. An early release that covered around 590 HLA-typed donors contained about 300 gigabases of sequencing data and tens of millions of unique TCR sequences. In an earlier analysis of 587 of the donors, high-throughput TCR beta sequencing was used to judge whether each TCR beta V gene segment behaved as functional or pseudogenic. HLA typing included class I and class II loci at four-digit resolution. The genetic ancestry cluster associated with self-reported Caucasian donors included about four fifths of the roughly 400 genotyped donors. Using immunosequencing, the study profiled T cell repertoires from about 620 subjects and related those repertoires to cytomegalovirus serostatus. Summary of the overall study and its limitations: Three of the identified cytomegalovirus-associated TCR beta chains were confirmed in vitro to be specific for cytomegalovirus antigens. Most TCR sequences were seen in very few donors, while some public TCRs were found in many individuals. Compared with the roughly 700-donor mean, donors in an Asian-associated ancestry cluster had fewer N-insertions in productive TCRs, according to a later genetic analysis. The authors suggested that the approach could potentially be generalized to other disease states and immunological phenotypes. The earlier analysis of 587 of the donors excluded some 15 rarely observed V segments, including chromosome 9 orphons, because counts were too low. An earlier analysis of 587 of the donors showed that most TCR beta V segments appeared in productive rearrangements either about 90% or about 30% of the time, which broadly matched IMGT annotations. Immune exposure information for the cohort was limited to CMV serostatus. In a later analysis, most CMV-associated TCR beta chains were found to appear HLA-restricted, with HLA associations seemingly driven largely by CMV exposure. In a later analysis, HLA-associated TCR beta chains showed more clonal expansion and lower generation probabilities than non-associated chains that were equally common. Because some donors lacked HLA typing at each locus, the association tests relied only on the typed subset. A cluster of highly shared sequence variants was judged likely to be a technical artifact of the sequencing pipeline. The cohort was sequenced for TCR beta chains only, and without alpha or paired-chain data the features that could be detected were limited. According to a later analysis, TCR association rates differed among HLA loci, with DRB1 alleles showing the most associated TCRs and HLA-C alleles showing the fewest. In a later analysis, several top co-occurrence clusters were reported to appear linked to parvovirus B19, influenza, CMV and Epstein-Barr virus. The study gave a list of about 150 TCR beta chains associated with cytomegalovirus. Assigning TCR associations to individual alleles was difficult when HLA alleles, especially DR and DQ, strongly co-occurred. Some IMGT-functional V segments, including TRBV6-2 and TRBV6-3, could not be told apart with the 87-base-pair reads, so those segments were excluded. The classifier was reported to diagnose cytomegalovirus status with high specificity and sensitivity in both the original and validation cohorts. Linkage disequilibrium might explain the correlated functional status among segregating V segments, but an unknown experimental factor could not be excluded. A later analysis associated 15,000 to 20,000 TCR beta sequences with specific HLA alleles at a false discovery rate of 0.05. A further reported finding was that TCR beta sequences accurately predicted the HLA-A and HLA-B alleles for most subjects in the first cohort. Sequencing depth was assumed to be roughly uniform across donors in the presence/absence analyses, though that assumption may not hold. V-gene and J-gene trimming of TCR beta chains was associated with a missense DCLRE1C variant in a later genetic analysis, and the association was replicated in an independent cohort.

In total, 500 to 700 healthy bone marrow donors made up the cohort. At the time of sampling, every cohort member was nominally healthy, though immune exposures that went unrecorded were likely present. The donor tested CMV seropositive and was one of the 289 seropositive cohort members. A peripheral blood sample was provided by each donor, and peripheral blood mononuclear cells were used for TCR beta sequencing. The Qiagen DNeasy Blood Extraction Kit was used to extract genomic DNA from the blood cell samples. Library prep was done by the immunoSEQ multiplex PCR assay. The multiplex PCR relied on a mix of 60 forward primers for TCR Vbeta segments and 13 reverse primers for TCR Jbeta segments. The CDR3 region of rearranged TCR beta genes was amplified from genomic DNA with a multiplex PCR assay. The Illumina HiSeq System was used to sequence the amplified TCR beta libraries as 87-base-pair reads. For the original study's pipeline: Across the 600 to 700 repertoires, a later analysis counted tens of millions of unique TCR beta chains, about 10 million of which were shared by at least two donors. Raw reads were error-corrected and collapsed into unique sequences by a nearest-neighbor algorithm in which closely related sequences were merged to remove PCR and sequencing errors. Alignment of CDR3 sequences to IMGT reference sequences was used to assign V, D and J gene segments. Each retained sequence needed at least a six-nucleotide match to both a V gene segment and a J gene segment. A rearrangement counted as productive if the CDR3 had no stop codons and remained in frame with V and J, and every other rearrangement counted as non-productive. Following IMGT convention, CDR3 was defined as the stretch from the second conserved V-encoded cysteine up to the conserved J-encoded phenylalanine. Sequences without an unambiguous match to a single V gene segment were excluded from the earlier analysis of several hundred of the donors. In an earlier analysis of roughly 500 of the donors, V segments were called functional above 56.7% productive rearrangements and were called segregating when the between-donor standard deviation exceeded 5%. A statistical classification framework was built to diagnose cytomegalovirus status from the catalog of TCR beta chain sequences. V and J gene assignment, in a later analysis, came from comparing TCR nucleotide sequences with IMGT/GENE-DB human TR gene sequences. The TCRdist pipeline was used in a later analysis to assign CDR3 sequences and most-parsimonious VDJ recombination scenarios. In a later analysis, each TCR beta chain was defined by its CDR3 amino acid sequence together with its V-gene family, and reads without a unique V-gene family were excluded. In a later analysis, approximately 590 highly shared, low-generation-probability nucleotide sequences were removed to address suspected cross-contamination and a sequencing artifact. In a later analysis, a clonal expansion index for each public chain was calculated from normalized within-repertoire ranks of inferred template counts. A later analysis computed generation probabilities with a VDJ recombination model fitted to out-of-frame rearrangements, and checked the results against IGoR. A later analysis scored TCR-TCR, TCR-HLA and TCR-CMV co-occurrence with hypergeometric tests, applying a repertoire-size bias correction to TCR pairs. To estimate false discovery rates, a later analysis permuted the HLA or CMV assignments 20 times. In a later analysis, co-occurring TCRs were grouped using DBSCAN, with TCRdist sequence similarity added in when clustering inside HLA-allele-positive subsets. Repertoires with fewer than 30,000 or more than 120,000 public chains, plus five repertoires with anomalous nucleotide sharing, were excluded from co-occurrence clustering. In TCRdb, the immuneACCESS table is reduced to in-frame sequences with V and J assigned. These tables do not hold every clone; where another copy was compared, an unresolved V gene accounts for under half, and the others remain unexplained. Clone size and the V and J calls come from that table; the DNA yielded D and trimming. Counted in this sample were fewer than 250,000 clones; roughly four fifths of them appeared once. Around 9.6% of the sample is in the top ten clones.

Reading the germline V gene gives CDR1 SGHTA and CDR2 FQGNSA. The CDR3 measures 17 amino acids from cysteine to phenylalanine. Only the CDR3 DNA stays, 51 bases, in frame from base 1. Here V drops 1 base and J drops 2 bases, and the junction holds 9 bases not matched to any gene. The rearranged segments are TRBV7-2 and TRBJ2-7; TRBD2 fits 9 bases in the junction. The material sequenced was PBMCs. This receptor was obtained from a woman between 45 and 65 years old in good health and CMV-seropositive. This receptor has the CDR3 CASSLGYGGGAAYEQYF. The sequence in DNA is TGTGCCAGCAGCTTAGGGTACGGCGGGGGGGCCGCCTACGAGCAGTACTTC.